The sequence of this T cell receptor beta chain was determined in a study of cytomegalovirus exposure and HLA in healthy donors. V was clipped by 2 bases and J by 8 bases, with 18 bases between them. The CDR3 contains 15 residues. CDR1 and CDR2 (germline): MNHEY, SVGAGI. Points on this clone: Its cognate antigen is unknown.

This PCR relied on a set of 60 Vbeta primers and 13 Jbeta primers. The repertoire was sequenced with immunoSEQ multiplex PCR; TCRdb's copy has only in-frame clones and lacks some. The repertoire holds 50,000 to 70,000 clones, with 75% to 85% as singletons. Points from the study as a whole: The authors later found TCR association rates varying by HLA locus, with DRB1 most and HLA-C fewest. According to reports, the classifier identified cytomegalovirus status with high specificity and sensitivity. In a later analysis, TCR beta V- and J-gene trimming showed a link to a missense DCLRE1C variant.

Sequenced: PBMCs. The sequence was obtained from a human donor in good health. The gene calls are TRBV6-5 and TRBJ1-2; TRBD1 might be the D (5 bases). The CDR3 spells CASSYALGEGLGYTF. CDR3 bases: TGTGCCAGCAGTTACGCATTAGGGGAGGGCCTCGGCTACACCTTC.